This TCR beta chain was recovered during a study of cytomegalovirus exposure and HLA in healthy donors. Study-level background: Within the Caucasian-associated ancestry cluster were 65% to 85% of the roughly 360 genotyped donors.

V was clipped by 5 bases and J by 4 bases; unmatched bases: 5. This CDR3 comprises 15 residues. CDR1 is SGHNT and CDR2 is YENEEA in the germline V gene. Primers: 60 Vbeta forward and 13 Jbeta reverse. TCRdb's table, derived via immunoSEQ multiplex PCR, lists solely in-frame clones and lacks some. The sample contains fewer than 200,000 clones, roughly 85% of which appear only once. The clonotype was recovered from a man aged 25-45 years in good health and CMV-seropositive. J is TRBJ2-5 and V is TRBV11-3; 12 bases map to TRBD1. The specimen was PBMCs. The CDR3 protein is CASSPGTGGLETQYF. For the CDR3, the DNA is TGTGCCAGCAGCCCCGGGACAGGGGGCTTAGAGACCCAGTACTTC.